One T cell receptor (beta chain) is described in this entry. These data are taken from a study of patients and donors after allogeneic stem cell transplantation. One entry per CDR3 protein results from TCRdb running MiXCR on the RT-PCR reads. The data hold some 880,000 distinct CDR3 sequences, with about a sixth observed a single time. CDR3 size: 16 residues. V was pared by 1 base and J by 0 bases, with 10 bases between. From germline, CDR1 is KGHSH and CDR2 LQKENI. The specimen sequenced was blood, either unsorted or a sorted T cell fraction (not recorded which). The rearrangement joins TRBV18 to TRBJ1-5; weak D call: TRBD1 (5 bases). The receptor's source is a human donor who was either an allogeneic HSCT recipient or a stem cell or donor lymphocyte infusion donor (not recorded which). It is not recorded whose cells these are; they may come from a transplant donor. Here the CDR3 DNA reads TGTGCCAGCTCACCACGGGGGGGAGGTAGCAATCAGCCCCAGCATTTT. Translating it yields CASSPRGGGSNQPQHF.